This T cell receptor (beta chain) stems from a study of blood T cells in healthy people across ages. Study-wide points: Investigators viewed diversity estimates from one million T cells as underestimates, the study reported.

Germline V CDR1 and CDR2: DFQATT, SNEGSKA (reference sequence). The CDR3 covers 17 residues. Deletions cut 0 bases from V and 0 bases from J, with 17 bases between. About this clonotype: Its antigen remains unknown.

With a J-beta primer mix and a sample-barcoded 5' primer, a second PCR ran about 7 to 11 cycles. TCRdb re-called the 5' RACE reads through MiXCR, storing one row per CDR3 protein. The data hold around 970,000 distinct CDR3 sequences, with about 51% observed a single time. The sequenced sample was blood. This receptor was taken from a woman aged 55-70 years in good health. The rearrangement joins TRBV20-1 to TRBJ1-1; maybe TRBD1 (5 bases). The CDR3 sequence: CSARDPQQGLMNTEAFF. The CDR3 coding sequence is TGCAGTGCTAGAGATCCCCAGCAGGGCCTTATGAACACTGAAGCTTTCTTT.